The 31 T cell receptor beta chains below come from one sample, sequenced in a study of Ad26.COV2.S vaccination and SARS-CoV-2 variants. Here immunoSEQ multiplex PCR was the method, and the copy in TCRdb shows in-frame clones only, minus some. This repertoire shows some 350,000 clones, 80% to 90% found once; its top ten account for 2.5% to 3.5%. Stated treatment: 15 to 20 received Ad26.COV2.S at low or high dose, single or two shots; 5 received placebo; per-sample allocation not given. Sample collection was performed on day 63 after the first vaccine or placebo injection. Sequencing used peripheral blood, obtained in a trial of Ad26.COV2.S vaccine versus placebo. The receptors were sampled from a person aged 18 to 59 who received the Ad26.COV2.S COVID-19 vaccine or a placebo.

In DNA, the CDR3 is TGTGCCAGCGTTCATGGACAGAACTACGAGCAGTACTTC. This encodes CASVHGQNYEQYF. The J gene is TRBJ2-7, the V gene TRBV28; D may be TRBD1 (6 bases). The germline CDR1 and CDR2 sequences are MDHEN and SYDVKM. V was cut by 8 bases and J by 3 bases, with 14 bases left in between. This CDR3 region has 13 residues.

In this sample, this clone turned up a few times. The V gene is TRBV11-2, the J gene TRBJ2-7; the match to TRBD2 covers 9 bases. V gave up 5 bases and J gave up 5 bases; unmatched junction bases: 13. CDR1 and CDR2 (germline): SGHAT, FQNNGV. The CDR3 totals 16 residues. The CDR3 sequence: CASSVSAGTSFHEQYF. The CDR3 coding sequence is TGTGCCAGCAGCGTCTCGGCCGGGACTAGCTTCCACGAGCAGTACTTC. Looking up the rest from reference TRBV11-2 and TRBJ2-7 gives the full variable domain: EAGVAQSPRYKIIEKRQSVAFWCNPISGHATLYWYQQILGQGPKLLIQFQNNGVVDDSQLPKDRFSAERLKGVDSTLKIQPAKLEDSAVYLCASSVSAGTSFHEQYFGPGTRLTVT.

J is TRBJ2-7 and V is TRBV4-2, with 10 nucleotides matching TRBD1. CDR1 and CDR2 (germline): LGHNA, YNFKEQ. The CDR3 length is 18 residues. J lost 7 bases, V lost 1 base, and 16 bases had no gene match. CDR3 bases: TGTGCCAGCAGCCAAGGGGATGCAGGGAGACAGGGGGCTGAGGAGCAGTACTTC. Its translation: CASSQGDAGRQGAEEQYF.

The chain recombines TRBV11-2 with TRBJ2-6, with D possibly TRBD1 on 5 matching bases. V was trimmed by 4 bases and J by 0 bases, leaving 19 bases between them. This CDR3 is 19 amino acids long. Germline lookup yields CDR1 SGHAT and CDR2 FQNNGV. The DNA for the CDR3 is TGTGCCAGCAGCTCGCTAATGGACAAGGGCCCCTCTGGGGCCAACGTCCTGACTTTC. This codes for CASSSLMDKGPSGANVLTF.

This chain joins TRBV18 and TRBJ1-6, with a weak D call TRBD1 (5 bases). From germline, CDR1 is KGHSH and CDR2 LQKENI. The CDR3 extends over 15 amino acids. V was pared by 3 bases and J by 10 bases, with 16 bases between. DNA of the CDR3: TGTGCCAGCTCACCGTCCTTGCCTCGGGACTCACCCCTCCACTTT. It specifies CASSPSLPRDSPLHF.

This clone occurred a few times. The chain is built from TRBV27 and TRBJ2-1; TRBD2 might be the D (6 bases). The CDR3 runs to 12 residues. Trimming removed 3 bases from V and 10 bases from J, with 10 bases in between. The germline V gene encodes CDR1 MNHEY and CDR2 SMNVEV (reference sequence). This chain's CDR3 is CASSFMAGEQFF. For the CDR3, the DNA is TGTGCCAGCAGTTTTATGGCGGGGGAGCAGTTCTTC.

The CDR3 protein is CSVEDLPGVRNTEAFF. In DNA form, the CDR3 reads TGCAGCGTTGAAGACCTTCCAGGGGTCCGGAACACTGAAGCTTTCTTT. The genes are TRBV29-1 and TRBJ1-1; a weak D match, TRBD1 (6 bases). Trimming pared 0 bases from V and 1 base from J, leaving 15 bases between. Germline loops: CDR1 SQVTM, CDR2 ANQGSEA. The CDR3 length is 16 residues.

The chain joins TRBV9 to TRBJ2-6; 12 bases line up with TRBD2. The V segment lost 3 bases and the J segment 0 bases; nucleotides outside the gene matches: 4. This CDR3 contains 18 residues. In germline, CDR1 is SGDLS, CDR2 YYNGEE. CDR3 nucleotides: TGTGCCAGCAGCGGACCTAGCGGGGGGGCCTCTGGGGCCAACGTCCTGACTTTC. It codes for CASSGPSGGASGANVLTF.

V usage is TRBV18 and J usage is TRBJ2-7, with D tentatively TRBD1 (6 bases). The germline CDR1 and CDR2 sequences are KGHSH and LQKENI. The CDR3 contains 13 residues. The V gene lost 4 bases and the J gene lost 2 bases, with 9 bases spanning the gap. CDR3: CASSHTGPYEQYF. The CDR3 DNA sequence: TGTGCCAGCTCACACACAGGGCCCTACGAGCAGTACTTC.

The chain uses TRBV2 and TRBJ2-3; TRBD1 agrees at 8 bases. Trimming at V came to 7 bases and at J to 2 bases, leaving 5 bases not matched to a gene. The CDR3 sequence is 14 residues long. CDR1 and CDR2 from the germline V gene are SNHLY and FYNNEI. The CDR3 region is CASTRQGLTDTQYF. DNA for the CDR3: TGTGCCAGCACCCGACAGGGGCTCACAGATACGCAGTATTTT.

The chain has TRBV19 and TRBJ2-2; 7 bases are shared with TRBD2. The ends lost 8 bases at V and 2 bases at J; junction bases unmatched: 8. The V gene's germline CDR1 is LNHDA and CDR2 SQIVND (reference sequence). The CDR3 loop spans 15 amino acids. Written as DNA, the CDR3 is TGTGCCAGTCGTGCTCTAGCGGCCAACACCGGGGAGCTGTTTTTT. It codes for CASRALAANTGELFF. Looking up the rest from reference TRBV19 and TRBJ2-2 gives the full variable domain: DGGITQSPKYLFRKEGQNVTLSCEQNLNHDAMYWYRQDPGQGLRLIYYSQIVNDFQKGDIAEGYSVSREKKESFPLTVTSAQKNPTAFYLCASRALAANTGELFFGEGSRLTVL.

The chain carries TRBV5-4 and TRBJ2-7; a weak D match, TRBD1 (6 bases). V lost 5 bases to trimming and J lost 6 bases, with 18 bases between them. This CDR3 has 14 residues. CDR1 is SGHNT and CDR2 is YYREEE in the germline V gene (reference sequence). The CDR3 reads CASSPGTPLLEQYF. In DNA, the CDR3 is TGTGCCAGCAGTCCCGGGACACCACTTCTCGAGCAGTACTTC.

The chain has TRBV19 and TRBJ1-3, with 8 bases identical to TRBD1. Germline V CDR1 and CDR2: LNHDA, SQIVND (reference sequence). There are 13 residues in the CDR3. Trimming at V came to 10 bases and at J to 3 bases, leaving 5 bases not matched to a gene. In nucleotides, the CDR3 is TGTGCCACCGCGACAGGGGATGGAAACACCATATATTTT. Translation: CATATGDGNTIYF.

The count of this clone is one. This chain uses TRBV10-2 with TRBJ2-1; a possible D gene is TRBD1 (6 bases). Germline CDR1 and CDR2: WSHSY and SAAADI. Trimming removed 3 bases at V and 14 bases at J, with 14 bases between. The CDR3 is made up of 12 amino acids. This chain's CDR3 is CASSDPWGRKFF. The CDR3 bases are TGCGCCAGCAGTGACCCCTGGGGGCGCAAGTTCTTC.

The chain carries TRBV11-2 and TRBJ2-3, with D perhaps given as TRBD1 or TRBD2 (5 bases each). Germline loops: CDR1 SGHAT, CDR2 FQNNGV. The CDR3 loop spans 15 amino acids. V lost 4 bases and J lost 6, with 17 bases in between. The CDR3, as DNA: TGTGCCAGCAGCTCGGGACGACCCCTTTTGGATACGCAGTATTTT. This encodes CASSSGRPLLDTQYF.

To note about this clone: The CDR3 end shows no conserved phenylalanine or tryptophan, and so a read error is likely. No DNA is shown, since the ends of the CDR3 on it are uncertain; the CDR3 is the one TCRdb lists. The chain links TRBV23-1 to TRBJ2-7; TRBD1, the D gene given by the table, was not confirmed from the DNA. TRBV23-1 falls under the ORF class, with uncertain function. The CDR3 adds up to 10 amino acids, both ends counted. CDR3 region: CASWTGQATL.

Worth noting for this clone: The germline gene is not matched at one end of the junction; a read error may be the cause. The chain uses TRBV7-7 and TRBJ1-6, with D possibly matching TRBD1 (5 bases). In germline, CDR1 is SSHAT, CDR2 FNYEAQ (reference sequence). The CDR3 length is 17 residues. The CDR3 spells CASSFRQPRALNSPLHF. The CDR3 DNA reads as TGTGCTAGCAGCTTCCGACAGCCGCGCGCCCTTAATTCACCCCTCCACTTT.

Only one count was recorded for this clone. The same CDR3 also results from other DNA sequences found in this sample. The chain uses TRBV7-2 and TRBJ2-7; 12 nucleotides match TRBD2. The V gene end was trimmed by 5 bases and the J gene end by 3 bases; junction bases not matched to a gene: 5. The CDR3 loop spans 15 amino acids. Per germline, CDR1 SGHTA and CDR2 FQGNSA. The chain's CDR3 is CASSPGLAGFYEQYF. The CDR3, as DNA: TGTGCCAGCAGCCCCGGACTAGCGGGGTTCTACGAGCAGTACTTC.

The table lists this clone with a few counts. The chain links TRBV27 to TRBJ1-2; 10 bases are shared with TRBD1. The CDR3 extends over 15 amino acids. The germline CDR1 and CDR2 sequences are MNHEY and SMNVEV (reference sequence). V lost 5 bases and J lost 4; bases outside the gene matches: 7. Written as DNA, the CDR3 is TGTGCCAGCAGTAAACGACAGGGGGCGATCTATGGCTACACCTTC. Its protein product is CASSKRQGAIYGYTF.

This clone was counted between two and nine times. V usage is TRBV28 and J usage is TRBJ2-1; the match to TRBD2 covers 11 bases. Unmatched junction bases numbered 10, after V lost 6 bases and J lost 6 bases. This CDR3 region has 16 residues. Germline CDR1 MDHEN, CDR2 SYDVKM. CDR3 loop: CASRSRLAGGLNEQFF. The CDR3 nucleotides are TGTGCCAGCAGATCCCGATTAGCGGGAGGGCTCAATGAGCAGTTCTTC.

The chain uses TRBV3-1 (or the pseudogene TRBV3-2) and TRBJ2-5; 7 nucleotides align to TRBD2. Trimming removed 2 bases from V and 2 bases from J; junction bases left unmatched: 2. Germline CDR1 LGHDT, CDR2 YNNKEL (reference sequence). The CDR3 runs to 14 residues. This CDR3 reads CASSQLAVQETQYF. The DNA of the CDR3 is TGTGCCAGCAGCCAACTAGCGGTACAAGAGACCCAGTACTTC.

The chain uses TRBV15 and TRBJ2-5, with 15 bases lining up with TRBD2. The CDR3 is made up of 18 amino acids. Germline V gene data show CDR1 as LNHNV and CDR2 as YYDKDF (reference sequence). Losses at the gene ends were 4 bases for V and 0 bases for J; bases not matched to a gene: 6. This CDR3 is CATSTGLAGGGYQETQYF. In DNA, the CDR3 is TGTGCCACCAGCACGGGACTAGCGGGGGGCGGGTACCAAGAGACCCAGTACTTC.

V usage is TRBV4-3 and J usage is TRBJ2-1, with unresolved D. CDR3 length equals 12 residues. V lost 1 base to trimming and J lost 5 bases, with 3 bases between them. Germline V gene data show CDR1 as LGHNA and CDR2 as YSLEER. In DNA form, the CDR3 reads TGCGCCAGCAGCCAAGTTGACAATGAGCAGTTCTTC. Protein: CASSQVDNEQFF.

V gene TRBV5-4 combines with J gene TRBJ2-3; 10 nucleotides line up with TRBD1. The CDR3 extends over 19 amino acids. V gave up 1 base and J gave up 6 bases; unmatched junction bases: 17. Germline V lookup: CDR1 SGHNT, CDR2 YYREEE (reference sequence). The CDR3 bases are TGTGCCAGCAGCTTGAATCGACAGGGGGCGCCGGGCCGATGGGATACGCAGTATTTT. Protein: CASSLNRQGAPGRWDTQYF. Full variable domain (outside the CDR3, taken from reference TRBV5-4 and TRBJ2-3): ETGVTQSPTHLIKTRGQQVTLRCSSQSGHNTVSWYQQALGQGPQFIFQYYREEENGRGNFPPRFSGLQFPNYSSELNVNALELDDSALYLCASSLNRQGAPGRWDTQYFGPGTRLTVL.

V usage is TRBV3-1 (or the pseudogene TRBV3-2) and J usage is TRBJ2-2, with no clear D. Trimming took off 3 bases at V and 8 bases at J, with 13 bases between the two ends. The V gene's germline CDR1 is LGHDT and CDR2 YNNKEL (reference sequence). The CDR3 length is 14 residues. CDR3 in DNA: TGTGCCAGCAGCCATGAAACCAAAAATGGGGAGCTGTTTTTT. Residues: CASSHETKNGELFF.

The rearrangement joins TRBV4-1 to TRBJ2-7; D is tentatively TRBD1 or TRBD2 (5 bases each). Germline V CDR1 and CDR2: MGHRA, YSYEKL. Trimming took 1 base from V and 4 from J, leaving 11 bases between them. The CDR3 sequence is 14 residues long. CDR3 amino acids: CASSQGMGTYEQYF. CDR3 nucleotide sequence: TGCGCCAGCAGCCAAGGTATGGGGACGTACGAGCAGTACTTC.

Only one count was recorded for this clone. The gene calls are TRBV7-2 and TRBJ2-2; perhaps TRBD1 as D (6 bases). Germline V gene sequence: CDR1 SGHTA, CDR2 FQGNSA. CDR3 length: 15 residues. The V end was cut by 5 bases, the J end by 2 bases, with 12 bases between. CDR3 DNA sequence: TGTGCCAGCAGCCTAGGACAGTCCAACACCGGGGAGCTGTTTTTT. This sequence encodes CASSLGQSNTGELFF.

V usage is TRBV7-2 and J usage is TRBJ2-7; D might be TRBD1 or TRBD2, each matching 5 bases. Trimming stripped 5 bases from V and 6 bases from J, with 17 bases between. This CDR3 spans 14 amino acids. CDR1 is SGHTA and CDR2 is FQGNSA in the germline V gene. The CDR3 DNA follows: TGTGCCAGCAGCGAAAGTCTGTCGGGGCGCGAGCAGTACTTC. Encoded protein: CASSESLSGREQYF.

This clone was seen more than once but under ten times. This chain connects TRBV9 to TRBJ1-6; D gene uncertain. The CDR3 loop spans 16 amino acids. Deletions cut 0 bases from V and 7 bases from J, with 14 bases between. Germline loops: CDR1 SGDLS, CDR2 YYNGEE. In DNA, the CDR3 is TGTGCCAGCAGCGTAGAAGAGGGCCGCCCAAATTCACCCCTCCACTTT. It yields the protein CASSVEEGRPNSPLHF.

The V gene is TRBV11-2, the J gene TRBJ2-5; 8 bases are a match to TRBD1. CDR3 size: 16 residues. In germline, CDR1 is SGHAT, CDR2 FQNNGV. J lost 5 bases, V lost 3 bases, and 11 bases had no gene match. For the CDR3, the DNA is TGTGCCAGCAGCTTGCGGACAGGGTACGGGGTTGAGACCCAGTACTTC. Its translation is CASSLRTGYGVETQYF. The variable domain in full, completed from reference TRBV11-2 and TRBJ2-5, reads EAGVAQSPRYKIIEKRQSVAFWCNPISGHATLYWYQQILGQGPKLLIQFQNNGVVDDSQLPKDRFSAERLKGVDSTLKIQPAKLEDSAVYLCASSLRTGYGVETQYFGPGTRLLVL.

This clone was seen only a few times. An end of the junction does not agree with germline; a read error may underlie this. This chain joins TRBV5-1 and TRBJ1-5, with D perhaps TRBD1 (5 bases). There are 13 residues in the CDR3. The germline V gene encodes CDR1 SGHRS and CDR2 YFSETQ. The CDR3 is CASRLGRDQPQHF. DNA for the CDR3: TGCGCCAGCAGGTTGGGCAGGGATCAGCCCCAGCATTTT.